The rows below give T cell receptor beta chains drawn from one sample of a study of T cell repertoires in cytomegalovirus infection. In TCRdb, the reads were re-called with MiXCR into one record per CDR3 protein. The top ten clones hold roughly 4.8% of a sample with about 200,000 distinct CDR3 sequences, approximately 9.7% of them seen once. The sequenced material came from PBMCs. The origin of the receptors is a human donor in good health (CMV status not recorded). Some clones in this sample may be carry-over from other donors' samples. Each CDR3 is given with its conserved first and last residue. Fields, in order: CDR3 DNA, CDR3 protein, D gene, clone size, J gene, V gene. The D gene is left open where the match is weak. Clone size is shown for a subset of rows, as once, few, many or a class of expanded clone.

TGCAGTGCTAGGACCGGTAGGCTAGCGCAGGAGACCCAGTACTTC CSARTGRLAQETQYF - few TRBJ2-5 TRBV20-1
TGTGCCAGCAGTACGGACAGGGGGCGTACCGGGGAGCTGTTTTTT CASSTDRGRTGELFF TRBD1 - TRBJ2-2 TRBV6-2/TRBV6-3
TGTGCCAGCACCGATGGACGGGGAAAGGGGGAGCTGTTTTTT CASTDGRGKGELFF - few TRBJ2-2 TRBV28
TGTGCCAGCAGCGGTTCAGATACGCAGTATTTT CASSGSDTQYF - - TRBJ2-3 TRBV6-8
TGTGCCAGCAGTTTGGGCACAGGGGGCTATTTTTTT CASSLGTGGYFF TRBD1 - TRBJ1-4 TRBV28
TGTGCCAGCAGCCAAGCGGGGGGCAATGAGCAGTTCTTC CASSQAGGNEQFF TRBD2 - TRBJ2-1 TRBV3-1
TGTGCCAGCTCAGAGACGGATACGCAGTATTTT CASSETDTQYF - many TRBJ2-3 TRBV18
TGTGCCAGCAGCCGACTAGCGGGGGCGAACACCGGGGAGCTGTTTTTT CASSRLAGANTGELFF TRBD2 many TRBJ2-2 TRBV7-9
TGTGCCAGCAGACGCCAATTACAATCTAGCGGAGGGGGGTACTACAATGAGCAGTTCTTC CASRRQLQSSGGGYYNEQFF - few TRBJ2-1 TRBV6-6
TGTGCCAGTGACCCGGGCAGGGGGCTTCTCAATGAGCAGTTCTTC CASDPGRGLLNEQFF TRBD1 few TRBJ2-1 TRBV6-1
TGCAGTGCTGTGGGACTAGCGGGAGGACGAGAGACCCAGTACTTC CSAVGLAGGRETQYF TRBD2 many TRBJ2-5 TRBV20-1
TGTGCCAGCAGCTTCAGACAGGGTAGAAACTACGAGCAGTACTTC CASSFRQGRNYEQYF TRBD1 many TRBJ2-7 TRBV7-2
TGTGCCAGCCTCCGAGTTAGCGGGGGGCCCACCGGGGAGCTGTTTTTT CASLRVSGGPTGELFF TRBD2 few TRBJ2-2 TRBV12-3/TRBV12-4
TGTGCCAGCAGCTTAAGGGTTGATAGCACCGGGGAGCTGTTTTTT CASSLRVDSTGELFF - - TRBJ2-2 TRBV11-2
TGCAGCGTTGCACTCGGCTACAATGAGCAGTTCTTC CSVALGYNEQFF - - TRBJ2-1 TRBV29-1
TGTGCCAGCAGTTACTCACGGGACAGTGGGAATGAGCAGTTCTTC CASSYSRDSGNEQFF TRBD1 many TRBJ2-1 TRBV6-2/TRBV6-3
TGTGCCAGCAGCCCAGGGACAACCCCTGAAGCTTTCTTT CASSPGTTPEAFF - many TRBJ1-1 TRBV11-2
TGTGCCAGCGGACTAGCGGGGGCCAAGTACGAGCAGTACTTC CASGLAGAKYEQYF TRBD2 many TRBJ2-7 TRBV6-2/TRBV6-3
TGTGCCAGCAGCCTAGCGGACAGGGACGATGGCTACACCTTC CASSLADRDDGYTF TRBD1 many TRBJ1-2 TRBV7-9
TGTGCCACCACTGCGGCGGATACGCAGTATTTT CATTAADTQYF - many TRBJ2-3 TRBV24-1
TGTGCCAGCAGCTTAGGGACAGTAGTGGGGGTGGCTTTCTTT CASSLGTVVGVAFF - many TRBJ1-1 TRBV7-2
TGTGCCAGCAGCCGGGACACTGGAAGCAATCAGCCCCAGCATTTT CASSRDTGSNQPQHF - many TRBJ1-5 TRBV7-2
TGTGCCTGGACTAGCGGGAGCGTGGGTGAGCAGTACTTC CAWTSGSVGEQYF TRBD2 once TRBJ2-7 TRBV30
TGTGCCAGCTCCAGTGGAAACACCATATATTTT CASSSGNTIYF - many TRBJ1-3 TRBV7-2
TGCAGTGCTAGCAACACAGGCACCGGGGAGCTGTTTTTT CSASNTGTGELFF - few TRBJ2-2 TRBV20-1
TGTGCCAGCAGCCAGGACCCGAATAATTCACCCCTCCACTTT CASSQDPNNSPLHF - - TRBJ1-6 TRBV14
TGTGCCAGCAGCCCAACCTCGGGGGACAGGGAACACGGGGAGCTGTTTTTT CASSPTSGDREHGELFF TRBD1 many TRBJ2-2 TRBV7-2
TGTGCCAGCAGCTTAGCGAGCGGGACGACTACCTACGAGCAGTACTTC CASSLASGTTTYEQYF TRBD2 many TRBJ2-7 TRBV7-2
TGTGCCAGCAGCTTAGCGGACAGGGATGCTGAAGCTTTCTTT CASSLADRDAEAFF TRBD1 many TRBJ1-1 TRBV7-8
TGTGCCAGCAGCCGTCCGGGGGACAGGTCTTCACCCCTCCACTTT CASSRPGDRSSPLHF TRBD1 many TRBJ1-6 TRBV12-3/TRBV12-4
TGTGCTAGTGGTTTGTCGGGGGAGTGGAATGAGCAGTTCTTC CASGLSGEWNEQFF - few TRBJ2-1 TRBV12-5
TGTGCCAGCAGCAGACTAGCGGGGGAGAACACCGGGGAGCTGTTTTTT CASSRLAGENTGELFF TRBD2 - TRBJ2-2 TRBV11-2
TGTGCCAGCAGCTTAGCGCAGGCAGGGGGAAACTATGGCTACACCTTC CASSLAQAGGNYGYTF TRBD1 many TRBJ1-2 TRBV7-2
TGTGCCAGCAGTTCTCTCTTAGACAGAGCCTTCTCCTACGAGCAGTACTTC CASSSLLDRAFSYEQYF - many TRBJ2-7 TRBV28
TGCAGTGCTAGAGGAGGGGGGGCGAACACTGAAGCTTTCTTT CSARGGGANTEAFF - - TRBJ1-1 TRBV20-1
TGTGCCAGCAGCTCGGGACTAGCGGGAGGACTCTATCAAGAGACCCAGTACTTC CASSSGLAGGLYQETQYF TRBD2 many TRBJ2-5 TRBV7-2
TGTGCCAGCAGCGGACTAGCGGGAGATGAGCAGTTCTTC CASSGLAGDEQFF TRBD2 many TRBJ2-1 TRBV7-9